The T cell receptor beta chain described here comes from a study of cytomegalovirus exposure and HLA in healthy donors. In the study overall: The 120 or so validation repertoires used the same platform as the roughly 670 first-cohort repertoires, a later analysis reported.

Study observations and caveats: The study put 150 to 200 TCR beta chains on its list as cytomegalovirus-associated.

The V gene's germline CDR1 is SGHAT and CDR2 FQDESV (reference sequence). This CDR3 spans 15 amino acids. V shed 5 bases, J shed 1 base, and the junction held 7 bases outside the gene matches. A word on this clone: The antigen is undetermined.

Using immunoSEQ multiplex PCR, the repertoire was profiled, and TCRdb retains in-frame clones only, with some absent. The sample gives fewer than 150,000 clones, approximately 91% of which show up once; about 4% is in the top ten. The chain couples TRBV11-1 to TRBJ1-1; 7 positions match TRBD1. This clonotype was obtained from a man between 18 and 29 years old in good health and CMV-seropositive. The sequencing input was PBMCs. CDR3 region: CASSTSGTANTEAFF. Written as DNA, the CDR3 is TGTGCCAGCAGCACATCCGGGACAGCGAACACTGAAGCTTTCTTT. The whole variable domain, remainder taken from reference TRBV11-1 and TRBJ1-1, is EAEVAQSPRYKITEKSQAVAFWCDPISGHATLYWYRQILGQGPELLVQFQDESVVDDSQLPKDRFSAERLKGVDSTLKIQPAELGDSAMYLCASSTSGTANTEAFFGQGTRLTVV.